This TCR beta chain was identified in a study of CD8 T cells in ankylosing spondylitis. Broader study findings: One TCR beta motif, made up of about 8 highly homologous variants, appeared characteristic of ankylosing spondylitis blood. CD8+ disease-linked clones were present at relatively low frequencies in blood. Within matched ankylosing spondylitis synovial fluid, disease-linked clones were reportedly significantly enriched. Earlier literature documents some of the motif variants in reactive arthritis synovial fluid and blood.

The CDR3 sequence is 14 residues long. From germline, CDR1 is ENHRY and CDR2 SYGVKD. The V and J ends lost 6 bases and 6 bases, in that order; junction bases with no gene match: 4. Ten or more counts support this clonotype. Antigen specificity is unknown. MiXCR was run by TCRdb on the 5' RACE reads, yielding one entry per CDR3 protein. The sample holds 50,000 to 75,000 distinct CDR3 sequences; 6% to 8% are singletons and the top ten take approximately 5%. Sequences were obtained from synovial fluid, either unsorted or a sorted T cell fraction (not recorded which). The source is a male donor with ankylosing spondylitis. This chain joins TRBV10-3 and TRBJ2-1, with 11 bases lining up with TRBD2. The CDR3 here is CAIRLAGEVNEQFF. DNA of the CDR3: TGTGCCATCAGACTAGCGGGAGAGGTCAATGAGCAGTTCTTC.